These T cell receptor beta chains were read from a single sample in a study of T cell responses to AZD1222 COVID-19 vaccine. Sequencing used immunoSEQ multiplex PCR; TCRdb keeps in-frame clones, though not all of them. The table records 150,000 to 200,000 clones, about 90% of them present only once. Sequences were derived from peripheral blood, sampled on day 0 of AZD1222 vaccination. The source of these receptors is an adult in good health. Both conserved end residues are part of each CDR3. D genes are given only for firm matches. The size of a clone is reported for some rows only, either as once, few or many, or as a class for expanded clones.

NA,TRBV5-1,TRBJ1-4,NA,TGCGCCAGCAGTCCGGGTTCGACTATCGAAAAACTGTTTTTT,CASSPGSTIEKLFF
TRBD2,TRBV7-2,TRBJ2-3,NA,TGTGCCAGCAGCTTAGCTAGCGGGGTAAGCACAGATACGCAGTATTTT,CASSLASGVSTDTQYF
NA,TRBV9,TRBJ1-5,NA,TGTGCCAGCAGCCCTGGGGGTGGGCCGAATCAGCCCCAGCATTTT,CASSPGGGPNQPQHF
NA,TRBV18,TRBJ2-7,NA,TGTGCCAGCTCACCAGGTTCGAGTAGCGGAACCTACGAGCAGTACTTC,CASSPGSSSGTYEQYF
NA,TRBV12-3/TRBV12-4,TRBJ2-3,NA,TGTGCCAGCGGAGGGGTCACAGATTCGCAGTATTTT,CASGGVTDSQYF
TRBD1,TRBV6-5,TRBJ2-7,NA,TGTGCCAGCAGCTCTGGACAGGCCCGCTACGAGCAGTACTTC,CASSSGQARYEQYF
NA,TRBV4-1,TRBJ1-2,NA,TGCGCCAGCAGCCAAGATCCAAGCCGGGACAACTTTTATGGCTACACCTTC,CASSQDPSRDNFYGYTF
NA,TRBV29-1,TRBJ1-2,NA,TGCAGCGTTGAAGGACAGATTACTAACTATGGCTACACCTTC,CSVEGQITNYGYTF
NA,TRBV29-1,TRBJ2-3,once,TGCAGCTTTAGCGGTAACACAGATACGCAGTATTTT,CSFSGNTDTQYF
NA,TRBV6-1,TRBJ2-3,NA,TGTGCCAGCAGTGAAGGGGGGCCCCGGACAGATACGCAGTATTTT,CASSEGGPRTDTQYF
NA,TRBV13,TRBJ2-7,NA,TGTGCCAGCAGCCTTGGACAGTCCAACTACGAGCAGTACTTC,CASSLGQSNYEQYF
NA,TRBV6-5,TRBJ1-2,NA,TGTGCCAGCAGTTACCCCGGGGGCTGGGGCTACACCTTC,CASSYPGGWGYTF
NA,TRBV4-3,TRBJ1-5,NA,TGCGCCAGCAGCCAAGAGGCTGGACAGTCCCAGCATTTT,CASSQEAGQSQHF
TRBD1,TRBV10-3,TRBJ2-7,NA,TGTGCCATCAGGCGAGGGGACAGCTCCTACGAGCAGTACTTC,CAIRRGDSSYEQYF
TRBD1,TRBV18,TRBJ1-2,NA,TGTGCCAGCTCACCAGTGGGACAGGCGTATGGCTACACCTTC,CASSPVGQAYGYTF
NA,TRBV12-5,TRBJ1-3,NA,TGTGCTAGTGGTTTGGTCACAGGGAGGTCTGGAAACACCATATATTTT,CASGLVTGRSGNTIYF
NA,TRBV19,TRBJ2-6,NA,TGTGCCAGTAGTATAGATGGGGGATCTGGGGCCAACGTCCTGACTTTC,CASSIDGGSGANVLTF
TRBD1,TRBV5-4,TRBJ1-2,NA,TGTGCCAGCAGCTTGAGGGACAGGGGGGACTATGGCTACACCTTC,CASSLRDRGDYGYTF
NA,TRBV7-9,TRBJ2-2,NA,TGTGCCAGCAGCCCCAGGGGTGGGACCGGGGAGCTGTTTTTT,CASSPRGGTGELFF
NA,TRBV10-2,TRBJ2-1,NA,TGCGCCAGCACCACTTACACGACTAGGACTAATGAGCAGTTCTTC,CASTTYTTRTNEQFF
TRBD1,TRBV5-1,TRBJ2-7,NA,TGCGCCAGCAGCCCCCGACAGGGGTTCTACGAGCAGTACTTC,CASSPRQGFYEQYF
NA,TRBV5-1,TRBJ1-2,NA,TGCGCCAGCAGCTTGATCCTAGACAGTTCCTATGGCTACACCTTC,CASSLILDSSYGYTF
TRBD1,TRBV11-2,TRBJ2-1,NA,TGTGCCAGCAGCGACAGGGTTGGATACAATGAGCAGTTCTTC,CASSDRVGYNEQFF
NA,TRBV10-3,TRBJ1-5,NA,TGTGCCAGCGCTAACGTGGGGGATCAGCCCCAGCATTTT,CASANVGDQPQHF
NA,TRBV7-2,TRBJ2-7,NA,TGTGCCAGCAGCTTAGGGGGGGCGGCTGGGGTCCTTGTTGCTGAGCAGTACTTC,CASSLGGAAGVLVAEQYF
TRBD1,TRBV7-2,TRBJ1-6,NA,TGTGCCAGCAGCTTAGTCTCGGGACAGGGGAGCCCTAATTCACCCCTCCACTTT,CASSLVSGQGSPNSPLHF
TRBD1,TRBV29-1,TRBJ1-1,NA,TGCAGCACCGACAGGGGTACTGAAGCTTTCTTT,CSTDRGTEAFF
TRBD1,TRBV27,TRBJ1-6,NA,TGTGCCAGCAGTTCGACAGGGACGAATTCACCCCTCCACTTT,CASSSTGTNSPLHF
TRBD2,TRBV15,TRBJ2-5,NA,TGTGCCACCAGCAGAGCTAGGACTAGCGGGGGCGGTCGGCAAGAGACCCAGTACTTC,CATSRARTSGGGRQETQYF
NA,TRBV11-3,TRBJ2-1,NA,TGTGCCAGCAGCCAGGGCGCTTCTATGGGGCTTCAGTTCTTC,CASSQGASMGLQFF
NA,TRBV7-8,TRBJ1-3,NA,TGTGCCAGCAGCTTAGAGAACTCTGGAAACACCATATATTTT,CASSLENSGNTIYF
NA,TRBV3-1/TRBV3-2,TRBJ2-7,NA,TGTGCCAGCAGCCAAGATTTGTGGGGGCCGATTGACGAGCAGTACTTC,CASSQDLWGPIDEQYF
TRBD2,TRBV24-1,TRBJ2-3,NA,TGTGCCACCAGTGATCCTACTAGCGGGGGGAGCACAGATACGCAGTATTTT,CATSDPTSGGSTDTQYF
TRBD2,TRBV10-3,TRBJ2-7,NA,TGTGCCATCCGCGGCGGGGGGGCCGGAGGGGCAGAGCAGTACTTC,CAIRGGGAGGAEQYF
TRBD2,TRBV30,TRBJ2-7,few,TGTGCCTGGAGCCTAGCTAGCGGGGGGTTCTCCTACGAGCAGTACTTC,CAWSLASGGFSYEQYF
NA,TRBV4-3,TRBJ1-4,NA,TGCGCCAGCAGCCAAGGACAGGTCGGTGAAAAACTGTTTTTT,CASSQGQVGEKLFF
NA,TRBV2,TRBJ1-4,once,TGTGCCAGCATGGAATCGGGCCGCTTTAATGAAAAACTGTTTTTT,CASMESGRFNEKLFF
TRBD2,TRBV2,TRBJ2-4,NA,TGTGCCAGCAGGGATGCGGGAGGGGTAGCCAAAAACATTCAGTACTTC,CASRDAGGVAKNIQYF
NA,TRBV11-2,TRBJ1-2,once,TGTGCCAGCAGCTTAGGGGGGATCAACGACTATGGCTACACCTTC,CASSLGGINDYGYTF
NA,TRBV28,TRBJ1-2,NA,TGTGCCAGCAGTTCCCCCTCGGACAGATTCTATGGCTACACCTTC,CASSSPSDRFYGYTF
TRBD1,TRBV10-3,TRBJ1-2,NA,TGTGCCATCAGTCCGGGACAGGCCTATGGCTACACCTTC,CAISPGQAYGYTF
TRBD1,TRBV20-1,TRBJ1-2,NA,TGCAGTGCTAGTCAGTCGGCAGGGGGCGATGGCTACACCTTC,CSASQSAGGDGYTF
TRBD1,TRBV5-1,TRBJ2-5,NA,TGCGCCAGCAGCCCGCAGGGACAGGACCAAGAGACCCAGTACTTC,CASSPQGQDQETQYF
NA,TRBV7-2,TRBJ1-4,NA,TGTGCCAGCGGGACGCTGGAAAAACTGTTTTTT,CASGTLEKLFF
NA,TRBV12-3/TRBV12-4,TRBJ1-2,few,TGTGCCAGCAGTTTAGGAGGGGTCTATGGCTACACCTTC,CASSLGGVYGYTF
TRBD2,TRBV27,TRBJ2-7,NA,TGTGCCAGCAGTTTCCGACTAGCGGGGGGGCCGATCCACGAGCAGTACTTC,CASSFRLAGGPIHEQYF
TRBD1,TRBV10-3,TRBJ1-1,NA,TGTGCCATCAATCCCGGGACAGGAATTCTGAACACTGAAGCTTTCTTT,CAINPGTGILNTEAFF
NA,TRBV29-1,TRBJ1-2,NA,TGCAGCGTAAATGTGGATGGCTACACCTTC,CSVNVDGYTF
TRBD1,TRBV19,TRBJ1-2,once,TGTGCCAGTACCCCGCGACAGGGGGTGACCTATGGCTACACCTTC,CASTPRQGVTYGYTF
NA,TRBV6-5,TRBJ2-7,few,TGTGCCAGCGGTCTCGAGGGGGGACACTACGAGCAGTACTTC,CASGLEGGHYEQYF
NA,TRBV6-4,TRBJ2-1,many,TGTGCCAGCAGTGACTCGGACAACAATGAGCAGTTCTTC,CASSDSDNNEQFF
TRBD1,TRBV6-1,TRBJ1-3,NA,TGTGCCAGCAGTGAAGCTCCCCCGGGACAGGGGGCTACCTCTGGAAACACCATATATTTT,CASSEAPPGQGATSGNTIYF
NA,TRBV7-3,TRBJ2-2,NA,TGTGCCAGCAGCCCAACTAGGAGCACCGGGGAGCTGTTTTTT,CASSPTRSTGELFF
TRBD1,TRBV6-1,TRBJ2-2,NA,TGTGCCAGCAGTGAAGCTCGGGGGACAGGCCCGGGGGAGCTGTTTTTT,CASSEARGTGPGELFF